This TCR beta chain was identified in a study of CD8 T cells in ankylosing spondylitis. In TCRdb, the 5' RACE reads were re-called with MiXCR into one record per CDR3 protein. Seen here are more than 150,000 distinct CDR3 sequences, 10% to 15% observed once, and the top ten hold approximately 11%. This clonotype occurred a few times. This CDR3 spans 14 amino acids. V lost 3 bases, J lost 2 bases, and 11 bases lay in between. The TCR comes from a female donor with ankylosing spondylitis or in good health (not recorded which). The source material was blood, either unsorted or a sorted T cell fraction (not recorded which). This chain joins TRBV12-3 or TRBV12-4 and TRBJ2-7; weak D call: TRBD2 (6 bases). DNA of the CDR3: TGTGCCAGCAGTTTGGGACTTACTACCTACGAGCAGTACTTC. This encodes CASSLGLTTYEQYF.